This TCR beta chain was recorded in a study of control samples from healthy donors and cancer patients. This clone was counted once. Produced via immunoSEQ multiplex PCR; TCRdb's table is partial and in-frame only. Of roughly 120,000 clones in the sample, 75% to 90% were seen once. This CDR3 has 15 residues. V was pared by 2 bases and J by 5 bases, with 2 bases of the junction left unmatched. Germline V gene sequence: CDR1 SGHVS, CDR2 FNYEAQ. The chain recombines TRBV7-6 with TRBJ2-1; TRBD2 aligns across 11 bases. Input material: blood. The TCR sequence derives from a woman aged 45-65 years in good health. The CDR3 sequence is CASSLRLAGNNEQFF. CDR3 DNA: TGTGCCAGCAGCTTAAGACTAGCGGGAAACAATGAGCAGTTCTTC.